This entry features one T cell receptor (beta chain) sequence. The antigen remains undetermined. The data stem from a study of response to subunit inactivated influenza vaccine. Notes on the study in general: Authors proposed each seasonal influenza vaccination draws in few new T cells.

This CDR3 contains 16 residues. The V gene's germline CDR1 is SGHRS and CDR2 YFSETQ. V trimming: 4 bases; J trimming: 6 bases; junction bases outside the gene matches: 11. TCRdb redid the calling of the RT-PCR reads with MiXCR, one entry per CDR3 protein. The table shows 700,000 to 900,000 distinct CDR3 sequences, with 21% occurring only once. The TCR was taken from a man aged 50 to 60 who received an inactivated influenza vaccine. The source material was PBMCs from blood, sampled 4 to 6 days after vaccination. This chain links TRBV5-1 with TRBJ2-5; 11 nucleotides agree with TRBD2. In DNA form, the CDR3 reads TGCGCCAGCAGCCAAGTAGCGGGAGGGCCGTCGAAGACCCAGTACTTC. This sequence encodes CASSQVAGGPSKTQYF.